These T cell receptor beta chains were read from a single sample in a study of cytomegalovirus exposure and HLA in healthy donors. Here immunoSEQ multiplex PCR was the method, and the copy in TCRdb shows in-frame clones only, minus some. This table holds over 100,000 clones, over 75% found once. The sample taken for sequencing was PBMCs. These receptors all stem from a man aged 40-49 years in good health and CMV-seropositive. The CDR3 runs from the conserved cysteine through the conserved F or W. The D gene is left open where the match is weak. Part of the rows lack a size; the others show once, few, many or a class for expanded clones.

-	TRBJ2-5	TRBV7-9	TRBD2	CSSSFGLAGTNQETQYF	TGTTCCAGCAGCTTCGGGCTAGCGGGGACCAACCAAGAGACCCAGTACTTC
-	TRBJ2-7	TRBV7-2	TRBD2	CASSRTSDYYEQYF	TGTGCCAGCAGCCGTACTAGCGATTACTACGAGCAGTACTTC
-	TRBJ1-5	TRBV28	-	CASRGGDEQPQHF	TGTGCCAGCAGGGGGGGGGACGAACAGCCCCAGCATTTT
-	TRBJ1-6	TRBV6-1	-	CASVLNQAYSPLHF	TGTGCCAGCGTTCTCAATCAAGCCTATTCACCCCTCCACTTT
-	TRBJ2-2	TRBV7-3	-	CASSLGRANTGELFF	TGTGCCAGCAGCTTGGGCAGGGCAAACACCGGGGAGCTGTTTTTT
-	TRBJ2-1	TRBV7-9	-	CASGGVPLYNEQFF	TGTGCCAGTGGAGGGGTCCCTCTTTACAATGAGCAGTTCTTC
-	TRBJ1-1	TRBV30	-	CAWNRQRPTEAFF	TGTGCCTGGAACCGACAGCGCCCCACTGAAGCTTTCTTT
-	TRBJ1-3	TRBV19	TRBD1	CASSKHRGLSGNTIYF	TGTGCCAGTAGTAAACACAGGGGGCTCTCTGGAAACACCATATATTTT
-	TRBJ1-5	TRBV4-1	-	CASSQWDKDYQPQHF	TGCGCCAGCAGCCAATGGGACAAGGACTATCAGCCCCAGCATTTT
-	TRBJ2-5	TRBV19	-	CASSRRGLGETQYF	TGTGCCAGTAGCCGAAGGGGACTGGGCGAGACCCAGTACTTC
-	TRBJ1-5	TRBV10-1	TRBD1	CASSDGQGYFQPQHF	TGCGCCAGCAGTGATGGACAGGGTTATTTTCAGCCCCAGCATTTT
-	TRBJ2-3	TRBV10-3	TRBD1	CAIRERGGSSTDTQYF	TGTGCCATCAGAGAAAGAGGGGGCTCTAGCACAGATACGCAGTATTTT
-	TRBJ1-4	TRBV11-1	-	CASSYGSREKLFF	TGTGCCAGCAGCTATGGGAGCCGGGAAAAACTGTTTTTT
once	TRBJ1-2	TRBV4-2	-	CASSQEGGSRHF	TGTGCCAGCAGCCAAGAAGGCGGCAGCCGGCACTTC
-	TRBJ2-3	TRBV14	TRBD1	CASSHWDRAADTQYF	TGTGCCAGCAGCCACTGGGACAGGGCGGCAGATACGCAGTATTTT
-	TRBJ1-1	TRBV28	TRBD1	CASITRGAGGKNTEAFF	TGTGCCAGCATTACGAGGGGGGCAGGGGGCAAGAACACTGAAGCTTTCTTT
-	TRBJ2-3	TRBV6-5	-	CASSWTDTDTQYF	TGTGCCAGCAGTTGGACAGACACAGATACGCAGTATTTT
-	TRBJ2-7	TRBV20-1	-	CSAQDNYEQYF	TGCAGTGCCCAGGACAATTACGAGCAGTACTTC
-	TRBJ1-5	TRBV19	-	CASSMSPVDQPQHF	TGTGCCAGTAGTATGTCGCCCGTAGATCAGCCCCAGCATTTT
once	TRBJ2-7	TRBV11-2	-	CASSPQRYEQYF	TGTGCCAGCAGCCCACAGAGATACGAGCAGTACTTC
-	TRBJ2-3	TRBV18	TRBD1	CASSPQQGADTQYF	TGTGCCAGCTCACCACAACAGGGGGCGGATACGCAGTATTTT
-	TRBJ1-4	TRBV28	TRBD1	CASKLTGAEKLFF	TGTGCCAGCAAACTCACAGGGGCGGAAAAACTGTTTTTT
-	TRBJ2-3	TRBV5-1	TRBD1	CASSFRDRVLPRQYF	TGCGCCAGCAGTTTTAGGGACAGGGTTCTTCCGCGGCAGTATTTT
-	TRBJ1-1	TRBV7-2	TRBD1	CASSETGGITEAFF	TGTGCCAGCAGCGAAACAGGGGGCATCACTGAAGCTTTCTTT
-	TRBJ2-5	TRBV5-5	TRBD1	CASSLSGTVETQYF	TGTGCCAGCAGTTTGTCCGGGACAGTAGAGACCCAGTACTTC
-	TRBJ1-5	TRBV19	TRBD1	CASRFGTGVPQHF	TGTGCCAGTAGGTTCGGGACAGGGGTGCCCCAGCATTTT
few	TRBJ1-6	TRBV13	TRBD1	CASSLGKDRVRNSPLHF	TGTGCCAGCAGCTTAGGGAAGGACAGGGTAAGGAATTCACCCCTCCACTTT
once	TRBJ2-1	TRBV6-4	TRBD2	CASSSGGANEQFF	TGTGCCAGCAGTAGCGGGGGGGCCAATGAGCAGTTCTTC
-	TRBJ2-3	TRBV10-3	TRBD1	CAISLSGQGGADTQYF	TGTGCCATCAGCCTCTCGGGACAGGGGGGCGCAGATACGCAGTATTTT
-	TRBJ2-1	TRBV28	-	CASSLPLSSYNEQFF	TGTGCCAGCAGTTTACCCCTAAGCTCCTACAATGAGCAGTTCTTC
-	TRBJ2-4	TRBV6-6	-	CASSYYQGPKNIQYF	TGTGCCAGCAGTTACTACCAGGGGCCCAAAAACATTCAGTACTTC
-	TRBJ2-2	TRBV7-9	-	CASSSSLYTGELFF	TGTGCCAGCAGCTCCTCCCTATACACCGGGGAGCTGTTTTTT
-	TRBJ2-1	TRBV4-1	TRBD1	CASSQRQGFKGSYNEQFF	TGCGCCAGCAGCCAGAGACAGGGGTTTAAGGGGTCCTACAATGAGCAGTTCTTC
-	TRBJ1-3	TRBV2	-	CAGGTLSGNTIYF	TGTGCCGGGGGGACTCTCTCTGGAAACACCATATATTTT
-	TRBJ2-7	TRBV9	TRBD1	CASSPTGQGGEQYF	TGTGCCAGCAGTCCGACGGGACAGGGGGGCGAGCAGTACTTC
-	TRBJ2-3	TRBV30	-	CAWREPGLITDTQYF	TGTGCCTGGAGGGAACCGGGACTCATCACAGATACGCAGTATTTT
-	TRBJ2-5	TRBV7-2	TRBD1	CASSFSLGQDPTQYF	TGTGCCAGCAGCTTCTCCTTGGGACAGGACCCGACCCAGTACTTC
-	TRBJ1-1	TRBV30	-	CAWSIGGGAEAFF	TGTGCCTGGAGTATAGGTGGAGGGGCTGAAGCTTTCTTT
few	TRBJ1-1	TRBV4-1	TRBD1	CASREQGRDTEAFF	TGCGCCAGCAGGGAACAGGGGCGGGACACTGAAGCTTTCTTT
-	TRBJ2-5	TRBV7-6	-	CASRATVNQETQYF	TGTGCCAGCAGAGCCACAGTGAACCAAGAGACCCAGTACTTC
-	TRBJ2-5	TRBV10-3	-	CAISEAGVETQYF	TGTGCCATCAGTGAGGCCGGAGTGGAGACCCAGTACTTC
-	TRBJ1-5	TRBV7-6	TRBD1	CASSLGTDRVNQPQHF	TGTGCCAGCAGCTTAGGGACCGACAGGGTCAATCAGCCCCAGCATTTT
-	TRBJ1-2	TRBV5-5	TRBD1	CASSLTGQGLGGYTF	TGTGCCAGCAGCCTGACAGGACAGGGCCTGGGGGGCTACACCTTC
-	TRBJ2-4	TRBV5-5	-	CASSPREDKNIQYF	TGTGCCAGCAGCCCCAGGGAGGACAAAAACATTCAGTACTTC
-	TRBJ2-7	TRBV7-9	-	CASSEGQGSYEQYF	TGTGCCAGCAGCGAAGGGCAGGGGAGCTACGAGCAGTACTTC
-	TRBJ1-2	TRBV6-5	TRBD1	CASKLGTGVYGYTF	TGTGCCAGCAAACTGGGGACAGGAGTCTATGGCTACACCTTC
-	TRBJ2-7	TRBV9	-	CASSPRGSYEQYF	TGTGCCAGCAGCCCCAGGGGATCCTACGAGCAGTACTTC
-	TRBJ2-7	TRBV6-5	-	CASSYFGSDYEQYF	TGTGCCAGCAGTTACTTCGGTTCTGACTACGAGCAGTACTTC
-	TRBJ1-2	TRBV7-2	-	CASSPWPSYGYTF	TGTGCCAGCAGCCCCTGGCCAAGCTATGGCTACACCTTC
few	TRBJ1-5	TRBV4-3	-	CASSQSSGSNQPQHF	TGCGCCAGCAGCCAGTCAAGCGGGAGCAATCAGCCCCAGCATTTT
-	TRBJ2-7	TRBV6-9	-	CASTKGEGQRAYEQYF	TGTGCCAGCACAAAGGGCGAGGGTCAACGAGCCTACGAGCAGTACTTC
-	TRBJ2-3	TRBV7-2	TRBD2	CASSLLAGLGDTQYF	TGTGCCAGCAGCTTGCTAGCGGGGTTAGGGGATACGCAGTATTTT
-	TRBJ2-2	TRBV19	-	CASSRQSAGELFF	TGTGCCAGTAGTCGCCAGAGCGCCGGGGAGCTGTTTTTT
-	TRBJ1-2	TRBV27	TRBD1	CASSFVPGQGTYTF	TGTGCCAGCAGTTTTGTCCCGGGACAGGGAACTTACACCTTC